The present T cell receptor beta chain was sequenced within a study of T cell repertoires in cytomegalovirus infection. The study's findings and limits: Within the response measured ex vivo, HLA-C-restricted CMV-specific TCR beta clonotypes were dominant.

Per the germline V gene, CDR1 is MNHEY and CDR2 is SMNVEV (reference sequence). This CDR3 is 16 amino acids long. Unmatched junction bases numbered 16, after V lost 5 bases and J lost 8 bases. Each CDR3 protein gets one entry after TCRdb re-called the reads with MiXCR. The table records some 920,000 distinct CDR3 sequences, roughly 30% of them present only once. This clonotype has only a few counts. What it binds is unknown. This specimen was cultured CD8+ T cells from PBMCs, taken from culture after CMV antigen stimulation. The origin of this receptor is a human donor in good health (CMV status not recorded). Some clones in this sample may be carry-over from other donors' samples. The rearrangement uses TRBV27 and TRBJ1-2; 8 bases align to TRBD1. The CDR3 sequence is CASSPLSTGGEEGYTF. CDR3 DNA: TGTGCCAGCAGTCCCCTTTCAACAGGGGGAGAGGAAGGCTACACCTTC.